These 29 T cell receptor beta chains originate from one sample sequenced in a study of blood T cell repertoires in COVID-19 (TCRdb year 2020). Library preparation was by the immunoSEQ multiplex PCR assay. TCRdb holds this immuneACCESS table with in-frame rearrangements only. Some clones are missing; in checked studies, unresolved V genes explain under half, and the rest has no known cause. Present in this sample are some 180,000 clones, approximately 88% of which were seen just once. The leading ten clones occupy 7% of the sample. Source material: peripheral blood. These receptors came from a middle-aged woman with COVID-19, enrolled during active disease.

This clone was observed a single time. The chain is built from TRBV4-2 and TRBJ2-7; TRBD1 aligns across 9 bases. The CDR3 covers 16 residues. J lost 0 bases, V lost 1 base, and 4 bases had no gene match. Germline values: CDR1 LGHNA, CDR2 YNFKEQ. The CDR3 nucleotides read TGTGCCAGCAGCCAAGTGGGACAGGGCGGCTCCTACGAGCAGTACTTC. It specifies CASSQVGQGGSYEQYF.

This sequence joins TRBV5-4 and TRBJ2-1; no clear D. This CDR3 is 12 amino acids long. Trimming shortened V by 4 bases and J by 4 bases, and 6 bases separated the two germline ends. Germline V gene data show CDR1 as SGHNT and CDR2 as YYREEE (reference sequence). The CDR3 sequence: CASSPGYNEQFF. The CDR3 DNA is TGTGCCAGCAGCCCCGGTTACAATGAGCAGTTCTTC.

The V and J genes are TRBV5-6 and TRBJ2-1, with TRBD2 matching over 9 bases. The CDR3 extends over 15 amino acids. Germline V gene lookup returns CDR1 SGHDT and CDR2 YYEEEE. The ends lost 4 bases at V and 8 bases at J; junction bases unmatched: 10. The CDR3 reads CASSRGLASLHEQFF. The CDR3 DNA reads TGTGCCAGCAGCCGGGGACTAGCTTCTCTTCATGAGCAGTTCTTC.

The chain combines TRBV27 with TRBJ2-5; 11 positions match TRBD2. Looked up from germline, CDR1 is MNHEY and CDR2 is SMNVEV (reference sequence). The CDR3 has 15 residues. Trimming removed 7 bases from V and 1 base from J; junction bases left unmatched: 5. CDR3 sequence reads: CASNQGTSGQETQYF. As DNA, the CDR3 is TGTGCCAGCAATCAAGGGACTAGCGGCCAAGAGACCCAGTACTTC.

This chain uses TRBV3-1 (or the pseudogene TRBV3-2) with TRBJ1-6; D possibly corresponds to TRBD1 (6 bases). Trimming cost V 6 bases and J 11 bases, with 32 bases left between them. Per the germline V gene, CDR1 is LGHDT and CDR2 is YNNKEL (reference sequence). The CDR3 length is 19 residues. CDR3 coding DNA: TGTGCCAGCAGTTTCGGACGACCCGGGGGGGGGCCCTCACCGGCACCCCTCCACTTT. It yields the protein CASSFGRPGGGPSPAPLHF.

V usage is TRBV20-1 and J usage is TRBJ1-6; D call uncertain. This CDR3 is built from 13 residues. The ends were cut back, 3 bases at V and 7 bases at J, with 10 bases in the middle. Germline CDR1 and CDR2: DFQATT and SNEGSKA (reference sequence). CDR3 in DNA: TGCAGTGCTAGTGTCGGCGGGAATTCACCCCTCCACTTT. As protein: CSASVGGNSPLHF.

The V gene is TRBV6-4, the J gene TRBJ2-6; 11 bases agree with TRBD2. The CDR3 spans 17 residues. Looked up from germline, CDR1 is MRHNA and CDR2 is SNTAGT. V was pared by 0 bases and J by 2 bases, with 0 bases of the junction left unmatched. Here the CDR3 reads CASSDSTSGAGANVLTF. DNA for the CDR3: TGTGCCAGCAGTGACTCGACTAGCGGGGCTGGGGCCAACGTCCTGACTTTC.

V and J are TRBV21-1 and TRBJ2-5; TRBD2 is taken as the D call from the table, unchecked against the DNA. TRBV21-1 is termed a pseudogene. The CDR3 contains 16 residues. The CDR3 here is CASSNCGREPQETQYF. The CDR3 nucleotides are TGTGCCAGCAGCAACTGCGGGAGGGAACCCCAAGAGACCCAGTACTTC.

V and J are TRBV14 and TRBJ2-3, with D possibly being TRBD2 (6 bases). The CDR3 spans 16 residues. Trimming took 4 bases from V and 2 from J, leaving 16 bases between them. CDR1 SGHDN and CDR2 FVKESK come from the germline V gene. The CDR3, as DNA: TGTGCCAGCAGCCCATGGGGTAGCGGATACACAGATACGCAGTATTTT. Translating it yields CASSPWGSGYTDTQYF.

This clone was seen only once. This sequence joins TRBV29-1 and TRBJ1-1, with 9 bases identical to TRBD1. Trimming cost V 7 bases and J 3 bases; bases outside gene matches: 3. CDR1 SQVTM and CDR2 ANQGSEA come from the germline V gene. This CDR3 has 12 amino acids. CDR3 in amino acids: CSAGTGYTEAFF. The CDR3 nucleotides are TGCAGCGCCGGGACAGGGTACACTGAAGCTTTCTTT.

V gene TRBV3-1 (or the pseudogene TRBV3-2) combines with J gene TRBJ1-1, with D unresolved. The CDR3 extends over 12 amino acids. Germline V gives CDR1 LGHDT, CDR2 YNNKEL (reference sequence). V was trimmed by 6 bases and J by 4 bases, leaving 9 bases between them. The CDR3 here is CASREPGTEAFF. DNA of the CDR3: TGTGCCAGCAGGGAGCCGGGCACTGAAGCTTTCTTT.

The chain employs TRBV5-4 and TRBJ1-4; D remains ambiguous. This CDR3 is 13 amino acids long. The ends were cut back, 3 bases at V and 2 bases at J, with 5 bases in the middle. Per germline, CDR1 SGHNT and CDR2 YYREEE (reference sequence). The DNA for the CDR3 is TGTGCCAGCAGCTCGCAGACTAATGAAAAACTGTTTTTT. It specifies CASSSQTNEKLFF.

The chain links TRBV12-5 to TRBJ1-5; D possibly corresponds to TRBD1 (5 bases). Trimming removed 2 bases at V and 4 bases at J, with 18 bases between. This CDR3 comprises 17 residues. Germline V gene sequence: CDR1 LGHNT, CDR2 FRNRAP. The CDR3 bases are TGTGCTAGTGGTTTGAGTCAGGGAGGGTTGCAAAATCAGCCCCAGCATTTT. The encoded protein is CASGLSQGGLQNQPQHF.

The chain couples TRBV7-9 to TRBJ1-1; the match to TRBD1 covers 7 bases. After removal of 5 bases from V and 1 base from J, the junction contained 4 bases not matched to a gene. The germline V gene has CDR1 SEHNR and CDR2 FQNEAQ (reference sequence). This CDR3 contains 14 residues. CDR3 sequence (DNA): TGTGCCAGCAGCGTCGGACAGGAGAACACTGAAGCTTTCTTT. Protein product: CASSVGQENTEAFF.

V gene TRBV19 combines with J gene TRBJ2-6; the match to TRBD1 covers 7 bases. Per germline, CDR1 LNHDA and CDR2 SQIVND (reference sequence). V was pared by 5 bases and J by 4 bases, with 5 bases of the junction left unmatched. This CDR3 comprises 15 residues. DNA for the CDR3: TGTGCCAGTAGTGCACAGGGGTGGGGGGCCAACGTCCTGACTTTC. Translation gives CASSAQGWGANVLTF.

This chain links TRBV10-1 with TRBJ2-7; 11 bases are shared with TRBD2. With 5 bases clipped from V and 7 bases from J, the junction kept 10 bases outside the gene matches. Germline loops: CDR1 WNHNN, CDR2 SYGVQD (reference sequence). This CDR3 region has 15 residues. The CDR3 loop is CASSKLAGVPWEQYF. The CDR3, as DNA: TGCGCCAGCAGTAAACTAGCGGGAGTCCCTTGGGAGCAGTACTTC.

This clone occurred a few times. The chain has TRBV19 and TRBJ2-2; TRBD1 matches 7 bases. Trimming removed 5 bases from V and 4 bases from J; junction bases left unmatched: 7. CDR1 LNHDA and CDR2 SQIVND come from the germline V gene (reference sequence). The CDR3 is made up of 15 amino acids. Here the CDR3 reads CASSSKDRFTGELFF. For the CDR3, the DNA is TGTGCCAGTAGTTCAAAGGACAGGTTCACCGGGGAGCTGTTTTTT.

The rearrangement links TRBV12-3 or TRBV12-4 to TRBJ2-1; D gene uncertain. V was pared by 4 bases and J by 7 bases, with 5 bases between. The length of the CDR3 is 11 residues. The CDR3 nucleotides are TGTGCCAGCAGTTACCGGAATGAGCAGTTCTTC. Its protein is CASSYRNEQFF.

The chain joins TRBV4-1 to TRBJ2-5, with D hard to call. The CDR3 is 14 residues long. V was clipped by 6 bases and J by 1 base, with 12 bases between them. The germline CDR1 and CDR2 sequences are MGHRA and YSYEKL. The CDR3 DNA reads as TGCGCCAGCAGTCCTTTCCAGTTCCAAGAGACCCAGTACTTC. This gives the protein CASSPFQFQETQYF.

The chain has TRBV27 and TRBJ2-7; 12 nucleotides line up with TRBD2. V gave up 5 bases and J gave up 4 bases; unmatched junction bases: 9. This CDR3 is 16 amino acids long. From germline, CDR1 is MNHEY and CDR2 SMNVEV (reference sequence). The CDR3 region has the DNA TGTGCCAGCAGTAAGACTAGCGGGAGCCTTATTTACGAGCAGTACTTC. Translating it yields CASSKTSGSLIYEQYF.

The rearrangement joins TRBV6-5 to TRBJ1-4; D may be TRBD1 (6 bases). CDR1 and CDR2 (germline): MNHEY, SVGAGI. V dropped 6 bases and J dropped 2 bases, with 10 bases sitting between them. CDR3 length: 14 amino acids. The CDR3 nucleotides are TGTGCCAGCAGAACAGGGTCCACTAATGAAAAACTGTTTTTT. The encoded protein is CASRTGSTNEKLFF.

In its sample, this clone ranks as medium-sized. The rearrangement links TRBV27 to TRBJ2-2; 8 nucleotides agree with TRBD1. The junction had 5 bases not matched to a gene; V was cut back by 6 bases and J by 5 bases. CDR3 length: 14 amino acids. Germline CDR1 reads MNHEY; CDR2 reads SMNVEV (reference sequence). CDR3 sequence (DNA): TGTGCCAGCAGACGGACAGGGAGTACCGGGGAGCTGTTTTTT. Translating it yields CASRRTGSTGELFF.

This sequence joins TRBV4-1 and TRBJ2-7; possible D gene TRBD2, 6 bases. This CDR3 contains 14 residues. V was cut by 0 bases and J by 12 bases, with 18 bases left in between. In germline, CDR1 is MGHRA, CDR2 YSYEKL. The DNA for the CDR3 is TGCGCCAGCAGCCAAGATTACGGGGGAGAGGGTTGGTACTTC. Its protein product is CASSQDYGGEGWYF.

V usage is TRBV5-1 and J usage is TRBJ1-2; D not resolved. This CDR3 spans 14 amino acids. Germline assignment: CDR1 SGHRS and CDR2 YFSETQ. V was shortened by 4 bases and J by 7 bases, with 17 bases between the two germline ends. CDR3 bases: TGCGCCAGCAGCCGGAATAGCCCCCCCAGTGGCTACACCTTC. Translation: CASSRNSPPSGYTF.

The chain has TRBV24-1 and TRBJ2-1; TRBD2 matches at 7 bases. After removal of 10 bases from V and 6 bases from J, the junction contained 8 bases not matched to a gene. The CDR3 has 13 residues. CDR1 is KGHDR, CDR2 SFDVKD, per germline. The CDR3 coding sequence is TGTGCCACAGCAGCGGGATTATCCAATGAGCAGTTCTTC. It yields the protein CATAAGLSNEQFF.

The rearrangement uses TRBV28 and TRBJ1-4; TRBD1 matches at 9 bases. V was clipped by 7 bases and J by 10 bases; unmatched bases: 4. Germline V lookup: CDR1 MDHEN, CDR2 SYDVKM. The CDR3 consists of 12 residues. The CDR3 coding sequence is TGTGCCAGCACCATGACAGGGGGAAAACTGTTTTTT. It yields the protein CASTMTGGKLFF. The complete variable domain, with remaining parts taken from reference TRBV28 and TRBJ1-4, reads DVKVTQSSRYLVKRTGEKVFLECVQDMDHENMFWYRQDPGLGLRLIYFSYDVKMKEKGDIPEGYSVSREKKERFSLILESASTNQTSMYLCASTMTGGKLFFGSGTQLSVL.

This rearrangement joins TRBV27 to TRBJ1-6; D is ambiguous. V gave up 3 bases and J gave up 8 bases, with 5 bases separating them. Germline CDR1 is MNHEY and CDR2 is SMNVEV (reference sequence). This CDR3 contains 12 residues. CDR3 loop: CASSFPDSPLHF. The CDR3 nucleotides are TGTGCCAGCAGTTTCCCTGATTCACCCCTCCACTTT.

Concerning this clone itself: The sample has other DNA sequences that encode this CDR3 too. The rearrangement uses TRBV24-1 and TRBJ1-5; 7 bases map to TRBD1. V shed 4 bases and J 2 bases; nucleotides not matched to a gene: 1. The CDR3 covers 14 residues. The germline gives CDR1 KGHDR, CDR2 SFDVKD. The CDR3, as DNA: TGTGCCACCAGTGAAGGACAGGGCAATCAGCCCCAGCATTTT. Translated, it gives CATSEGQGNQPQHF.

V usage is TRBV27 and J usage is TRBJ1-2, with a tentative D call TRBD1 (6 bases). V lost 0 bases, J lost 0 bases, and 8 bases lay in between. This CDR3 has 15 residues. Germline V gene sequence: CDR1 MNHEY, CDR2 SMNVEV (reference sequence). The CDR3, as DNA: TGTGCCAGCAGTTTATCGGGGGCCCCTAACTATGGCTACACCTTC. It yields the protein CASSLSGAPNYGYTF.